What follows are 17 T cell receptor beta chains derived from one specimen sequenced in a study of human CD8 memory T cell subsets. Libraries targeted TCR beta using 5' RACE with UMIs. Following a re-call of the 5' RACE reads, TCRdb has one entry per CDR3 protein and lacks DNA. The record lists thousands of distinct CDR3 sequences, of which the ten most abundant hold 20% to 25%. Sequencing was carried out using CD8+ T cells from PBMCs. These receptors were obtained from a human donor in good health.

The chain employs TRBV7-6 and TRBJ2-2; TCRdb's D call, TRBD2, is unchecked because there is no DNA. CDR3 length: 15 amino acids. Germline CDR1 reads SGHVS; CDR2 reads FNYEAQ. CDR3 amino acids: CASSLEGGFTGELFF.

V and J are TRBV20-1 and TRBJ2-7; TCRdb calls TRBD2, which cannot be checked without DNA. Germline CDR1 is DFQATT and CDR2 is SNEGSKA (reference sequence). The CDR3 has 15 amino acids. CDR3 residues: CSARELAATAYEQYF.

The chain is built from TRBV5-1 and TRBJ2-3; TCRdb calls TRBD1, which cannot be checked without DNA. This CDR3 has 16 amino acids. Germline V gene data show CDR1 as SGHRS and CDR2 as YFSETQ. CDR3 region: CASSLGIRGATDTQYF. Complete variable domain (other parts from reference TRBV5-1 and TRBJ2-3): KAGVTQTPRYLIKTRGQQVTLSCSPISGHRSVSWYQQTPGQGLQFLFEYFSETQRNKGNFPGRFSGRQFSNSRSEMNVSTLELGDSALYLCASSLGIRGATDTQYFGPGTRLTVL.

The V call is TRBV15, the J call TRBJ2-5. This CDR3 region has 13 residues. Germline CDR1 LNHNV, CDR2 YYDKDF (reference sequence). CDR3 residues: CATSSPGEETQYF.

This clonotype is labeled medium-sized (0.01 to 0.1%) based on frequency. The rearrangement uses TRBV12-3 or TRBV12-4 and TRBJ2-7. The CDR3 runs 14 residues. The CDR3 loop is CASSFSGWSYEQYF.

V usage is TRBV7-9 and J usage is TRBJ2-1; TCRdb picks TRBD2, but there is no DNA to check that call. Looked up from germline, CDR1 is SEHNR and CDR2 is FQNEAQ (reference sequence). The CDR3 runs 15 residues. CDR3 protein: CASSLGLAEDNEQFF.

Frequency places this clonotype as medium-sized. The genes are TRBV12-3 or TRBV12-4 and TRBJ2-3. The CDR3 is 13 residues long. CDR3 amino acids: CASSLHRTDTQYF.

V usage is TRBV28 and J usage is TRBJ2-7; TCRdb's D call of TRBD1 is untestable without DNA. This CDR3 region has 15 residues. The germline CDR1 and CDR2 sequences are MDHEN and SYDVKM. CDR3 loop: CASSDDTGVAYEQYF.

The V call is TRBV20-1, the J call TRBJ2-1; the D call of TRBD2 rests on TCRdb alone, since no DNA is present to check it. This CDR3 is built from 17 residues. CDR1 DFQATT and CDR2 SNEGSKA come from the germline V gene (reference sequence). The chain's CDR3 is CSARDTLWTSGSSEQFF.

Measured by frequency, this clonotype is medium-sized. The rearrangement uses TRBV2 and TRBJ2-2; TCRdb selects TRBD1, and the lack of DNA leaves this call unchecked. Germline-derived CDR1 and CDR2 are SNHLY and FYNNEI. This CDR3 comprises 14 residues. Here the CDR3 reads CARGQLANTGELFF.

The chain carries TRBV11-2 and TRBJ1-2; checking the TCRdb D call of TRBD1 is not possible without DNA. This CDR3 contains 15 residues. Germline V gene lookup returns CDR1 SGHAT and CDR2 FQNNGV. The CDR3: CASSLAGQNERGYTF.

The V gene is TRBV6-1, the J gene TRBJ2-3; TCRdb outputs TRBD1, but without DNA this stays unchecked. The CDR3 length is 14 residues. CDR1 is MNHNS and CDR2 is SASEGT in the germline V gene. The CDR3 region is CASSEVRDTDTQYF.

This clonotype counts as medium-sized by frequency. The chain is built from TRBV20-1 and TRBJ1-5. The V gene's germline CDR1 is DFQATT and CDR2 SNEGSKA (reference sequence). This CDR3 is built from 14 residues. The CDR3 sequence is CSARLREGNQPQHF.

The chain links TRBV3-1 to TRBJ2-7; there is no DNA to check the TCRdb D call of TRBD1. CDR1 LGHDT and CDR2 YNNKEL come from the germline V gene (reference sequence). The CDR3 consists of 14 residues. The CDR3 is CASSLRDRVYEQYF.

The chain is built from TRBV2 and TRBJ1-5; the TCRdb call, TRBD1, lacks DNA for checking. The CDR3 has 15 amino acids. The germline gives CDR1 SNHLY, CDR2 FYNNEI. The CDR3: CASSEGGSGNQPQHF.

The V and J genes are TRBV7-9 and TRBJ1-1; with no DNA, the TCRdb D assignment of TRBD1 cannot be verified. The CDR3 is 13 amino acids. Germline V gives CDR1 SEHNR, CDR2 FQNEAQ (reference sequence). Here the CDR3 reads CASRRQAGTEAFF.

The genes are TRBV15 and TRBJ2-7; the D gene TCRdb calls, TRBD1, cannot be checked with no DNA. The CDR3 extends over 13 amino acids. Germline V CDR1 and CDR2: LNHNV, YYDKDF (reference sequence). The CDR3 region is CATSNLQGNEQYF. The whole variable domain, remainder taken from reference TRBV15 and TRBJ2-7, is DAMVIQNPRYQVTQFGKPVTLSCSQTLNHNVMYWYQQKSSQAPKLLFHYYDKDFNNEADTPDNFQSRRPNTSFCFLDIRSPGLGDTAMYLCATSNLQGNEQYFGPGTRLTVT.